These 19 T cell receptor beta chains came from one sample sequenced in a study of graft-versus-host responses after intestinal transplantation. TCRdb's copy holds only in-frame clones and misses some; the assay was immunoSEQ multiplex PCR. The sample lists approximately 12,000 clones; 83% were seen once. The sequencing here drew on PBMCs, taken just under 130 days after transplant. The receptor source for this set is a human patient who received an intestinal transplant, so some T cells may come from the graft donor.

The J gene is TRBJ2-6, the V gene TRBV11-2; D is unresolved. Germline V gene data show CDR1 as SGHAT and CDR2 as FQNNGV. The V gene lost 1 base and the J gene lost 1 base, with 5 bases spanning the gap. The CDR3 spans 15 residues. The CDR3 sequence: CASSLGVSGANVLTF. DNA of the CDR3: TGTGCCAGCAGCTTAGGGGTGTCTGGGGCCAACGTCCTGACTTTC.

The chain combines TRBV9 with TRBJ2-5, with D perhaps matching TRBD2 (5 bases). Germline assignment: CDR1 SGDLS and CDR2 YYNGEE. The germline V and J ends were trimmed by 2 bases and 0 bases, with 11 bases remaining between them. The CDR3 length is 15 residues. The CDR3 is CASSVSGLYQETQYF. The CDR3 DNA sequence: TGTGCCAGCAGCGTCTCAGGACTCTACCAAGAGACCCAGTACTTC.

V usage is TRBV5-1 and J usage is TRBJ1-1; D is ambiguous. Germline CDR1 SGHRS, CDR2 YFSETQ. The CDR3 totals 15 residues. Between the trimmed V and J ends, which lost 4 bases and 3 bases, there was a span of 16 bases. In nucleotides, the CDR3 is TGCGCCAGCAGCCCGGAGGCAGGAGGAGACACTGAAGCTTTCTTT. Translated, it gives CASSPEAGGDTEAFF.

Remarks on this clone: Its ends do not fully match the called genes, so a read error is possible. The chain joins TRBV5-4 to TRBJ2-7; TRBD2 agrees at 7 bases. This CDR3 region has 11 residues. CDR1 SGHNT and CDR2 YYREEE come from the germline V gene (reference sequence). CDR3 protein: CASSLSSGLLF. As DNA, the CDR3 is TGTGCCAGCAGCTTGAGTAGCGGGCTTCTCTTC.

This clone was detected only a few times. V usage is TRBV4-1 and J usage is TRBJ1-1; tentative D call: TRBD1 (6 bases). Germline-derived CDR1 and CDR2 are MGHRA and YSYEKL. The V gene lost 4 bases and the J gene lost 0 bases, with 15 bases spanning the gap. The CDR3 totals 16 residues. CDR3 nucleotide sequence: TGCGCCAGCAGCCTCCCTTATGGACAGTTGAACACTGAAGCTTTCTTT. It codes for CASSLPYGQLNTEAFF.

The chain combines TRBV6-1 with TRBJ2-3; TRBD1 matches 8 bases. CDR1 MNHNS and CDR2 SASEGT come from the germline V gene. The trim removed 3 bases at V and 4 bases at J, leaving 9 bases unmatched. The length of the CDR3 is 16 residues. The CDR3 coding sequence is TGTGCCAGCAGTGACCTCCCCGGACAGGGAGCAGATACGCAGTATTTT. Translated: CASSDLPGQGADTQYF.

V and J are TRBV28 and TRBJ2-3, with TRBD2 as a possible D gene (6 bases). The CDR3 has 16 amino acids. V was clipped by 3 bases and J by 7 bases, with 20 bases between them. The germline gives CDR1 MDHEN, CDR2 SYDVKM. The CDR3 spells CASSLDLPGVVNTQYF. In nucleotides, the CDR3 is TGTGCCAGCAGTTTGGACTTACCGGGGGTAGTAAATACGCAGTATTTT.

The chain has TRBV9 and TRBJ1-2; 7 nucleotides line up with TRBD1. The V segment lost 3 bases and the J segment 2 bases; nucleotides outside the gene matches: 7. The CDR3 spans 15 residues. Germline V gene lookup returns CDR1 SGDLS and CDR2 YYNGEE. The DNA of the CDR3 is TGTGCCAGCAGCGACGGACAGGTGAACAACTATGGCTACACCTTC. It specifies CASSDGQVNNYGYTF.

The chain couples TRBV4-3 to TRBJ2-7; D gene ambiguous. V shed 1 base and J shed 5 bases, with 3 bases lying between them. The CDR3 is 11 amino acids. In germline, CDR1 is LGHNA, CDR2 YSLEER. The DNA for the CDR3 is TGCGCCAGCAGCCAAGGTAACGAGCAGTACTTC. Amino acid sequence: CASSQGNEQYF.

V and J are TRBV23-1 and TRBJ1-1; maybe TRBD1 (6 bases). TRBV23-1 is an ORF; its function is uncertain. There are 13 residues in the CDR3. V was clipped by 6 bases and J by 3 bases, with 11 bases between them. CDR3 loop: CASSRRGHTEAFF. The DNA for the CDR3 is TGCGCCAGCAGCCGCAGGGGCCACACTGAAGCTTTCTTT.

As to this clone: Additional DNA sequences in this sample encode the identical CDR3. The rearrangement joins TRBV18 to TRBJ1-5; D is unclear. This CDR3 has 13 residues. Germline loops: CDR1 KGHSH, CDR2 LQKENI. Trimming took off 2 bases at V and 10 bases at J, with 12 bases between the two ends. CDR3 loop: CASSPSLEKPQHF. CDR3 coding DNA: TGTGCCAGCTCACCATCCCTTGAGAAACCCCAGCATTTT.

The chain is built from TRBV19 and TRBJ1-5; TRBD1 is a possible D gene (5 bases). V was cut by 2 bases and J by 0 bases, with 14 bases left in between. Germline CDR1 LNHDA, CDR2 SQIVND (reference sequence). This CDR3 has 17 amino acids. This chain's CDR3 is CASSINGGFYSNQPQHF. CDR3 coding DNA: TGTGCCAGTAGTATAAATGGGGGGTTCTATAGCAATCAGCCCCAGCATTTT. Complete variable domain (other parts from reference TRBV19 and TRBJ1-5): DGGITQSPKYLFRKEGQNVTLSCEQNLNHDAMYWYRQDPGQGLRLIYYSQIVNDFQKGDIAEGYSVSREKKESFPLTVTSAQKNPTAFYLCASSINGGFYSNQPQHFGDGTRLSIL.

This chain links TRBV21-1 with TRBJ2-1; no check of the table's D call, TRBD2, against the DNA was made. TRBV21-1 is listed as a pseudogene. The CDR3 length is 17 residues. CDR3 region: CASRNRLATPSDNEQFF. The CDR3 region has the DNA TGTGCCAGCAGAAATCGCTTAGCTACACCATCCGACAATGAGCAGTTCTTC.

V gene TRBV27 combines with J gene TRBJ2-5; D unclear. The germline V gene has CDR1 MNHEY and CDR2 SMNVEV (reference sequence). The CDR3 contains 10 residues. The germline V and J ends were trimmed by 7 bases and 3 bases, with 3 bases remaining between them. The CDR3 reads CASIKETQYF. CDR3 nucleotide sequence: TGTGCCAGCATAAAAGAGACCCAGTACTTC.

The V call is TRBV7-8, the J call TRBJ1-6, with 9 bases that match TRBD1. CDR3 size: 20 residues. Trimming at V came to 3 bases and at J to 0 bases, leaving 12 bases not matched to a gene. Germline V lookup: CDR1 SGHVS, CDR2 FQNEAQ. This chain's CDR3 is CASSLDRDRDVSSYNSPLHF. CDR3 nucleotide sequence: TGTGCCAGCAGCTTGGACCGGGACAGGGATGTAAGCTCCTATAATTCACCCCTCCACTTT.

As concerns this clone: An end of the junction does not agree with germline; a read error may underlie this. The chain is built from TRBV28 and TRBJ1-5; possibly TRBD1 for D (5 bases). CDR3 length equals 12 residues. Germline lookup yields CDR1 MDHEN and CDR2 SYDVKM. CDR3 bases: TGTGTCAGCAGTTTGTGGGGCCAGCCCCAGCATTTT. Translated: CVSSLWGQPQHF.

J is TRBJ2-1 and V is TRBV12-5; possibly TRBD1 or TRBD2 for D (6 bases each). V was clipped by 2 bases and J by 10 bases, with 12 bases between them. CDR1 and CDR2 from the germline V gene are LGHNT and FRNRAP. This CDR3 comprises 13 residues. The CDR3 bases are TGTGCTAGTGGTTTGACGCTAGGGGGGGAGCAGTTCTTC. Its translation is CASGLTLGGEQFF.

The CDR3 DNA follows: TGTGCCAGCCTCACCCCAGGGAACACTGAAGCTTTCTTT. Amino acid sequence: CASLTPGNTEAFF. This chain links TRBV2 with TRBJ1-1, with unresolved D. The germline V and J ends were trimmed by 8 bases and 1 base, with 11 bases remaining between them. The CDR3 runs to 13 residues. Germline V CDR1 and CDR2: SNHLY, FYNNEI.

This chain connects TRBV15 to TRBJ2-5; D unclear. Per the germline V gene, CDR1 is LNHNV and CDR2 is YYDKDF (reference sequence). The V end lost 3 bases, the J end lost 1 base, and 9 bases lay between the germline ends. The CDR3 totals 14 residues. DNA of the CDR3: TGTGCCACCAGCAGTTCCGGGCTCCAAGAGACCCAGTACTTC. Translating gives CATSSSGLQETQYF.